This TCR beta chain is from a study of cytomegalovirus exposure and HLA in healthy donors. Points from the study as a whole: Indistinguishable V segments such as TRBV6-2 and TRBV6-3 were excluded. Reported performance of the classifier showed diagnosis of cytomegalovirus status with high specificity and sensitivity. The only immune exposure information that was available was CMV serostatus. In a later analysis, compared with equally common non-associated chains, HLA-associated beta chains were more expanded.

This clone has a handful of counts. Antigen: not known. Germline assignment: CDR1 SGHDT and CDR2 YYEEEE. V was pared by 7 bases and J by 4 bases, with 2 bases of the junction left unmatched. The CDR3 length is 12 residues. The PCR used 60 Vbeta and 13 Jbeta primers. The data were produced by immunoSEQ multiplex PCR, yet TCRdb's version contains in-frame clones alone and is incomplete. The sample includes over 80,000 clones, about four fifths seen only once; the top ten take more than 2.5%. The TCR originated in a female donor in good health and CMV-seropositive. J is TRBJ2-1 and V is TRBV5-6, with 7 bases that match TRBD2. Sequenced sample: PBMCs. DNA of the CDR3: TGTGCCAGCGGGAGGGGTTACAATGAGCAGTTCTTC. It codes for CASGRGYNEQFF.